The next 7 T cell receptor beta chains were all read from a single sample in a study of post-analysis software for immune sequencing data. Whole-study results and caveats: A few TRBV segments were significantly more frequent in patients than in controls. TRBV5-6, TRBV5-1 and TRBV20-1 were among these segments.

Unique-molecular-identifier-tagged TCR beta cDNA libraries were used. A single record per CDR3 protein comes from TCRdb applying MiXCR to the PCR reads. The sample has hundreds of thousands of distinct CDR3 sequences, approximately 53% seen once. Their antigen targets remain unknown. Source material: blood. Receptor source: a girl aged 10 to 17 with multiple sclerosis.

The DNA for the CDR3 is TGTGCCAGCAGCGAACGGGACAACTCCTACGAGCAGTACTTC. This translates into CASSERDNSYEQYF. The chain has TRBV7-9 and TRBJ2-7; a weak D match, TRBD1 (6 bases). V was pared by 5 bases and J by 0 bases, with 11 bases between. This CDR3 region has 14 residues. Germline CDR1 and CDR2: SEHNR and FQNEAQ (reference sequence).

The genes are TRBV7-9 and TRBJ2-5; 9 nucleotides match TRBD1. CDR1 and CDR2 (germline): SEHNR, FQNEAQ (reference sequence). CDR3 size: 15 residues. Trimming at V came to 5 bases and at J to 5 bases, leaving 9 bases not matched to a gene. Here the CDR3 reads CASSPPGTGFETQYF. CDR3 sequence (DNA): TGTGCCAGCAGCCCACCCGGGACAGGGTTCGAGACCCAGTACTTC.

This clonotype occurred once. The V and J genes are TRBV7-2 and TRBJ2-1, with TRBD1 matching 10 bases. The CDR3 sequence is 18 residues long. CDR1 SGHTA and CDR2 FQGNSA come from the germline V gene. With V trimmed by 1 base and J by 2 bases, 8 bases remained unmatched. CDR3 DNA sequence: TGTGCCAGCAGCTTAGGTCGTTTGGGACAGGGGCCCTACAATGAGCAGTTCTTC. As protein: CASSLGRLGQGPYNEQFF.

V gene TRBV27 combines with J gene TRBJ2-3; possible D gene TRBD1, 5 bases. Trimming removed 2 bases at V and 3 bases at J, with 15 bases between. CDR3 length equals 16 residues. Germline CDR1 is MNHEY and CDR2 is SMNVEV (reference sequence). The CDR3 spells CASSLNQGGGTDTQYF. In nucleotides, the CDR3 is TGTGCCAGCAGTTTAAACCAGGGTGGCGGTACAGATACGCAGTATTTT.

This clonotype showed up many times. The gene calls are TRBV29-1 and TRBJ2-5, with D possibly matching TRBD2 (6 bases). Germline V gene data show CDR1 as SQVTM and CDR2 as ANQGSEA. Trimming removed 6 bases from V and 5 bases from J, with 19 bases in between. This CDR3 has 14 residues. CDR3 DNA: TGCAGCGTCAGAGGCGGGACTCCGGGGGAGACCCAGTACTTC. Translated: CSVRGGTPGETQYF.

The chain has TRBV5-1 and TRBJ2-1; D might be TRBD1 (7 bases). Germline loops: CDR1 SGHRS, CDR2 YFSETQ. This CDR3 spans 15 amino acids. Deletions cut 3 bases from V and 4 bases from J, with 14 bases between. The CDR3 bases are TGCGCCAGCAGCTGGGGCGGGACAGCATACAATGAGCAGTTCTTC. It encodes CASSWGGTAYNEQFF.

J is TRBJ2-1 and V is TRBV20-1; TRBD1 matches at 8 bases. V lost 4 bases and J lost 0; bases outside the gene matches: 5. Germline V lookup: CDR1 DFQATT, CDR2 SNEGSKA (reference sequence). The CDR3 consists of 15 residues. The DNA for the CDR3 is TGCAGTGCTACCCAGGGGGCCAGCTCCTACAATGAGCAGTTCTTC. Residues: CSATQGASSYNEQFF.